The 5 T cell receptor beta chains presented below share a single source sample, sequenced in a study of shared clonotypes between healthy human individuals. The assay was immunoSEQ multiplex PCR, and TCRdb's table has in-frame clones only and misses some. In the table there are around 2.1 million clones, 90% to 97% of which are singletons. Sequencing input: naive CD4+ T cells sorted from blood. The subset denotes: CD45RA+ positively selected. The receptors derive from a man younger than 35 in good health.

The genes are TRBV5-6 and TRBJ2-6; D might be TRBD1 or TRBD2, each matching 5 bases. This CDR3 is 16 amino acids long. The V and J ends lost 4 bases and 2 bases respectively, with 13 bases between them. Germline assignment: CDR1 SGHDT and CDR2 YYEEEE. The CDR3 region is CASSPVQGAGANVLTF. The CDR3 region has the DNA TGTGCCAGCAGCCCCGTTCAGGGAGCTGGGGCCAACGTCCTGACTTTC.

A note on this clone: Other DNA sequences within the sample encode an identical CDR3. The chain recombines TRBV5-1 with TRBJ1-5; the D gene is possibly TRBD1 (5 bases). Trimming took 0 bases from V and 4 from J, leaving 8 bases between them. Germline V gene lookup returns CDR1 SGHRS and CDR2 YFSETQ. The CDR3 extends over 14 amino acids. The CDR3 DNA follows: TGCGCCAGCAGCTTGGCTGGGGGGAATCAGCCCCAGCATTTT. Amino acids: CASSLAGGNQPQHF.

The gene calls are TRBV5-1 and TRBJ1-3; D perhaps matches TRBD1 (5 bases). The CDR3 extends over 15 amino acids. From germline, CDR1 is SGHRS and CDR2 YFSETQ. Trimming pared 4 bases from V and 1 base from J, leaving 12 bases between. CDR3 amino acids: CASSTDNASGNTIYF. In DNA form, the CDR3 reads TGCGCCAGCAGCACGGACAATGCTTCTGGAAACACCATATATTTT.

The chain joins TRBV30 to TRBJ1-1; perhaps TRBD1 as D (5 bases). The V gene lost 0 bases and the J gene lost 6 bases, with 17 bases spanning the gap. CDR1 is GTSNPN, CDR2 SVGIG, per germline (reference sequence). CDR3 size: 15 residues. This CDR3 is CAWSVSGHAGAEAFF. Here the CDR3 DNA reads TGTGCCTGGAGTGTATCCGGTCACGCGGGGGCTGAAGCTTTCTTT.

This sequence joins TRBV5-8 and TRBJ2-7; 13 nucleotides line up with TRBD2. The CDR3 runs to 16 residues. Germline lookup yields CDR1 SGHTS and CDR2 YDEGEE. The J segment lost 4 bases and the V segment lost 0 bases, leaving 4 bases of the junction unmatched. CDR3 region: CASSLGTSGRSYEQYF. The CDR3 region has the DNA TGTGCCAGCAGCTTGGGGACTAGCGGGAGAAGTTACGAGCAGTACTTC.